Shown below are 30 T cell receptor beta chains from a single sample sequenced in a study of T cells in localized non-small cell lung cancer. This table comes from immunoSEQ multiplex PCR, and its TCRdb copy is limited to in-frame clones, with some not included. The table has some 90,000 clones, roughly 87% seen once; the top ten hold around 16%. This specimen was peripheral blood, taken before any cancer treatment. Every receptor here comes from a man aged 40 to 70 with stage I squamous cell lung carcinoma.

The rearrangement uses TRBV4-1 and TRBJ1-4, with a weak D call TRBD1 (5 bases). This CDR3 comprises 17 residues. V was cut by 4 bases and J by 6 bases, with 21 bases left in between. Germline V gene lookup returns CDR1 MGHRA and CDR2 YSYEKL. In nucleotides, the CDR3 is TGCGCCAGCAGCCCTGGCAGGATTCAGGGCGTATATGAAAAACTGTTTTTT. This sequence encodes CASSPGRIQGVYEKLFF.

Written as DNA, the CDR3 is TGCGCCAGCAGCTTGCTGGGGTTTGGGGACACTGAAGCTTTCTTT. This translates into CASSLLGFGDTEAFF. This sequence joins TRBV5-1 and TRBJ1-1; D uncertain. Germline V CDR1 and CDR2: SGHRS, YFSETQ. V dropped 1 base and J dropped 3 bases, with 13 bases sitting between them. This CDR3 region has 15 residues.

V is TRBV12-5 and J is TRBJ2-7; TRBD2 is a possible D gene (6 bases). V lost 7 bases to trimming and J lost 2 bases, with 12 bases between them. This CDR3 comprises 13 residues. The germline V gene encodes CDR1 LGHNT and CDR2 FRNRAP. For the CDR3, the DNA is TGTGCTAGTGCTTTCCCGGGGGCCTACGAGCAGTACTTC. Protein: CASAFPGAYEQYF.

V gene TRBV25-1 combines with J gene TRBJ2-2; 8 bases are a match to TRBD2. This CDR3 is built from 15 residues. The germline V gene has CDR1 MGHDK and CDR2 SYGVNS. The V segment lost 4 bases and the J segment 6 bases; nucleotides outside the gene matches: 7. CDR3 DNA sequence: TGTGCCAGCAGTGCAACAGCGGGGGCCTCCGGGGAGCTGTTTTTT. This sequence encodes CASSATAGASGELFF.

Points on this clone: This sample includes further DNA sequences coding for the same CDR3. This chain joins TRBV7-9 and TRBJ1-1, with a possible D match to TRBD1 (5 bases). This CDR3 region has 12 residues. Between the trimmed V and J ends, which lost 3 bases and 4 bases, there was a span of 6 bases. Germline V gene data show CDR1 as SEHNR and CDR2 as FQNEAQ (reference sequence). The CDR3 region has the DNA TGTGCCAGCAGCTTGAGGGGCACTGAAGCTTTCTTT. Its translation: CASSLRGTEAFF.

The V call is TRBV5-1, the J call TRBJ2-3; 8 bases line up with TRBD1. CDR1 is SGHRS, CDR2 YFSETQ, per germline. V dropped 0 bases and J dropped 4; count of bases not matched to a gene: 10. This CDR3 contains 17 residues. In DNA form, the CDR3 reads TGCGCCAGCAGCTTGGATGGGACAGGACGCCTCGCAGATACGCAGTATTTT. Translating gives CASSLDGTGRLADTQYF. The full variable domain, its missing parts supplied by reference TRBV5-1 and TRBJ2-3, is KAGVTQTPRYLIKTRGQQVTLSCSPISGHRSVSWYQQTPGQGLQFLFEYFSETQRNKGNFPGRFSGRQFSNSRSEMNVSTLELGDSALYLCASSLDGTGRLADTQYFGPGTRLTVL.

This rearrangement joins TRBV7-2 to TRBJ1-5; possibly TRBD1 for D (5 bases). The V end lost 5 bases, the J end lost 5 bases, and 16 bases lay between the germline ends. Germline V gene data show CDR1 as SGHTA and CDR2 as FQGNSA. CDR3 size: 15 residues. CDR3 protein: CASSPRGYGDQPQHF. The CDR3 bases are TGTGCCAGCAGCCCGAGGGGCTACGGGGATCAGCCCCAGCATTTT.

This clone was picked up one time. V usage is TRBV29-1 and J usage is TRBJ2-2; D is undetermined. Germline values: CDR1 SQVTM, CDR2 ANQGSEA. The germline V and J ends were trimmed by 2 bases and 3 bases, with 13 bases remaining between them. The CDR3 spans 15 residues. Here the CDR3 reads CSVEMGKGDTGELFF. In DNA, the CDR3 is TGCAGCGTTGAAATGGGTAAGGGTGACACCGGGGAGCTGTTTTTT.

V gene TRBV28 combines with J gene TRBJ2-2; no firm D call. V lost 5 bases, J lost 1 base, and 8 bases lay in between. This CDR3 spans 14 amino acids. The germline gives CDR1 MDHEN, CDR2 SYDVKM. In nucleotides, the CDR3 is TGTGCCAGCAGTCCTCCCCTGAACACCGGGGAGCTGTTTTTT. Protein product: CASSPPLNTGELFF. The full variable domain, its missing parts supplied by reference TRBV28 and TRBJ2-2, is DVKVTQSSRYLVKRTGEKVFLECVQDMDHENMFWYRQDPGLGLRLIYFSYDVKMKEKGDIPEGYSVSREKKERFSLILESASTNQTSMYLCASSPPLNTGELFFGEGSRLTVL.

V usage is TRBV28 and J usage is TRBJ1-1, with D perhaps matching TRBD1 (5 bases). The CDR3 spans 14 residues. The germline V gene has CDR1 MDHEN and CDR2 SYDVKM. V lost 5 bases and J lost 5, with 15 bases in between. The DNA for the CDR3 is TGTGCCAGCAGTCGCAGGGCGAGCGGTACTGAAGCTTTCTTT. It translates to CASSRRASGTEAFF.

The chain has TRBV7-2 and TRBJ1-1; D gene ambiguous. The CDR3 is 15 residues long. Germline CDR1 SGHTA, CDR2 FQGNSA. Trimming shortened V by 1 base and J by 4 bases, and 13 bases separated the two germline ends. This CDR3 reads CASSLEAAGITEAFF. The CDR3 coding sequence is TGTGCCAGCAGCTTAGAGGCCGCGGGAATCACTGAAGCTTTCTTT.

J is TRBJ1-6 and V is TRBV28; D is unclear. With 6 bases removed from V and 5 bases from J, the gap between germline ends came to 8 bases. Looked up from germline, CDR1 is MDHEN and CDR2 is SYDVKM. The CDR3 runs to 13 residues. The CDR3 loop is CASRSVNNSPLHF. As DNA, the CDR3 is TGTGCCAGCAGATCGGTCAATAATTCACCCCTCCACTTT.

The rearrangement links TRBV18 to TRBJ1-4; tentative D call: TRBD1 (5 bases). Germline-derived CDR1 and CDR2 are KGHSH and LQKENI. The V gene lost 6 bases and the J gene lost 12 bases, with 20 bases spanning the gap. This CDR3 has 14 amino acids. The CDR3 bases are TGTGCCAGCTCGGACCGGGACGGCCCCGGGGAACTGTTTTTT. Its protein is CASSDRDGPGELFF. Using reference TRBV18 and TRBJ1-4 for the parts outside the CDR3, the full variable domain is NAGVMQNPRHLVRRRGQEARLRCSPMKGHSHVYWYRQLPEEGLKFMVYLQKENIIDESGMPKERFSAEFPKEGPSILRIQQVVRGDSAAYFCASSDRDGPGELFFGSGTQLSVL.

The V and J genes are TRBV2 and TRBJ2-1; 10 nucleotides align to TRBD2. Trimming at V came to 2 bases and at J to 5 bases, leaving 6 bases not matched to a gene. Germline lookup yields CDR1 SNHLY and CDR2 FYNNEI. This CDR3 spans 16 amino acids. The CDR3 reads CASSEPRGLANNEQFF. The DNA for the CDR3 is TGTGCCAGCAGTGAACCCCGGGGACTAGCGAACAATGAGCAGTTCTTC.

This clone was recorded once. The CDR3 region has the DNA TGTGCCAGCAGCTCGTGGGGAGGCTACACCTTC. Translating gives CASSSWGGYTF. This chain links TRBV5-6 with TRBJ1-2; D ambiguous. Trimming removed 3 bases from V and 8 bases from J, with 8 bases in between. This CDR3 region has 11 residues. CDR1 and CDR2 from the germline V gene are SGHDT and YYEEEE.

The chain joins TRBV28 to TRBJ1-4; D uncertain. Germline CDR1 MDHEN, CDR2 SYDVKM. The CDR3 is 14 amino acids. V shed 5 bases and J shed 8 bases, with 15 bases lying between them. The CDR3 loop is CASSRLPVGEKLFF. In nucleotides, the CDR3 is TGTGCCAGCAGTCGGCTTCCTGTAGGGGAAAAACTGTTTTTT. Together with reference TRBV28 and TRBJ1-4, the CDR3 gives the full variable domain: DVKVTQSSRYLVKRTGEKVFLECVQDMDHENMFWYRQDPGLGLRLIYFSYDVKMKEKGDIPEGYSVSREKKERFSLILESASTNQTSMYLCASSRLPVGEKLFFGSGTQLSVL.

The chain uses TRBV4-1 and TRBJ1-6, with TRBD1 identical over 7 bases. The V gene's germline CDR1 is MGHRA and CDR2 YSYEKL. V was pared by 1 base and J by 5 bases, with 5 bases of the junction left unmatched. The CDR3 has 16 residues. The CDR3, as DNA: TGCGCCAGCAGCCAAGCGGGACAGTCTCATAATTCACCCCTCCACTTT. Its protein is CASSQAGQSHNSPLHF.

The CDR3 DNA is TGTGCCAGCTCAAGTCGACAGGGGGAGACAGATACGCAGTATTTT. It is translated as CASSSRQGETDTQYF. This chain connects TRBV18 to TRBJ2-3, with 9 nucleotides matching TRBD1. Germline trimming cut 5 bases from V and 3 bases from J; bases unmatched to any gene: 6. Germline V gene sequence: CDR1 KGHSH, CDR2 LQKENI. This CDR3 is built from 15 residues.

The genes are TRBV7-2 and TRBJ2-7, with D uncertain. Looked up from germline, CDR1 is SGHTA and CDR2 is FQGNSA. This CDR3 is built from 11 residues. V lost 4 bases to trimming and J lost 9 bases, with 10 bases between them. The CDR3 DNA follows: TGTGCCAGCAGCTCGGAGCTGGCGCAGTACTTC. Encoded protein: CASSSELAQYF.

The gene calls are TRBV25-1 and TRBJ1-1, with a weak D call TRBD1 (6 bases). This CDR3 comprises 13 residues. Germline V gives CDR1 MGHDK, CDR2 SYGVNS. V gave up 5 bases and J gave up 2 bases, with 9 bases separating them. In DNA, the CDR3 is TGTGCCAGCAGTCTACAGGGTAACACTGAAGCTTTCTTT. Protein sequence: CASSLQGNTEAFF.

This chain joins TRBV5-1 and TRBJ2-7; 8 nucleotides agree with TRBD1. After removal of 2 bases from V and 7 bases from J, the junction contained 8 bases not matched to a gene. Germline lookup yields CDR1 SGHRS and CDR2 YFSETQ. The CDR3 totals 14 residues. This CDR3 reads CASSFPQGAGEQYF. In nucleotides, the CDR3 is TGCGCCAGCAGCTTTCCCCAGGGGGCGGGTGAGCAGTACTTC.

The J gene is TRBJ1-5, the V gene TRBV4-3; 8 bases agree with TRBD1. In germline, CDR1 is LGHNA, CDR2 YSLEER. CDR3 size: 15 residues. Trimming cost V 4 bases and J 9 bases; bases outside gene matches: 11. The chain's CDR3 is CASSPDLTGVVPQHF. The CDR3 coding sequence is TGCGCCAGCAGCCCGGATCTGACAGGGGTGGTGCCCCAGCATTTT.

The V and J genes are TRBV7-2 and TRBJ1-1, with D tentatively TRBD1 (6 bases). The CDR3 contains 15 residues. Per the germline V gene, CDR1 is SGHTA and CDR2 is FQGNSA. V lost 2 bases and J lost 2, with 12 bases in between. CDR3 loop: CASSLFIRGNTEAFF. The CDR3 nucleotides read TGTGCCAGCAGCTTATTTATCAGGGGAAACACTGAAGCTTTCTTT. The entire variable domain, with the rest obtained from reference TRBV7-2 and TRBJ1-1, is as follows: GAGVSQSPSNKVTEKGKDVELRCDPISGHTALYWYRQSLGQGLEFLIYFQGNSAPDKSGLPSDRFSAERTGGSVSTLTIQRTQQEDSAVYLCASSLFIRGNTEAFFGQGTRLTVV.

The chain is built from TRBV13 and TRBJ2-2; D remains ambiguous. V was cut by 3 bases and J by 6 bases, with 5 bases left in between. CDR1 is PRHDT, CDR2 FYEKMQ, per germline (reference sequence). The CDR3 is made up of 12 amino acids. The CDR3 DNA reads as TGTGCCAGCAGCTTGACCCCCGGGGAGCTGTTTTTT. Protein product: CASSLTPGELFF. Using reference TRBV13 and TRBJ2-2 for the parts outside the CDR3, the full variable domain is AAGVIQSPRHLIKEKRETATLKCYPIPRHDTVYWYQQGPGQDPQFLISFYEKMQSDKGSIPDRFSAQQFSDYHSELNMSSLELGDSALYFCASSLTPGELFFGEGSRLTVL.

The chain is built from TRBV7-9 and TRBJ2-7; 8 bases fit TRBD1. CDR3 size: 14 residues. Trimming at V came to 3 bases and at J to 0 bases, leaving 1 base not matched to a gene. Germline values: CDR1 SEHNR, CDR2 FQNEAQ (reference sequence). CDR3 coding DNA: TGTGCCAGCAGCTTCACAGGGGGCTCCTACGAGCAGTACTTC. Protein product: CASSFTGGSYEQYF. Variable domain in full (rest from reference TRBV7-9 and TRBJ2-7): DTGVSQNPRHKITKRGQNVTFRCDPISEHNRLYWYRQTLGQGPEFLTYFQNEAQLEKSRLLSDRFSAERPKGSFSTLEIQRTEQGDSAMYLCASSFTGGSYEQYFGPGTRLTVT.

The V gene is TRBV5-8, the J gene TRBJ2-5; TRBD1 matches 8 bases. The germline gives CDR1 SGHTS, CDR2 YDEGEE. V trimming: 4 bases; J trimming: 4 bases; junction bases outside the gene matches: 6. CDR3 length: 14 amino acids. The CDR3 DNA sequence: TGTGCCAGCAGCAACCAGGGGGCGGGAGAGACCCAGTACTTC. It encodes CASSNQGAGETQYF.

The gene calls are TRBV10-3 and TRBJ2-7; D is unresolved. Per germline, CDR1 ENHRY and CDR2 SYGVKD. CDR3 size: 13 residues. V lost 3 bases and J lost 4, with 10 bases in between. In nucleotides, the CDR3 is TGTGCCATCAGTGACTGGGCGAGTTACGAGCAGTACTTC. This encodes CAISDWASYEQYF.

This chain connects TRBV5-1 to TRBJ2-5, with TRBD2 identical over 9 bases. CDR1 is SGHRS, CDR2 YFSETQ, per germline. Unmatched junction bases numbered 5, after V lost 7 bases and J lost 4 bases. The CDR3 runs 13 residues. The CDR3 here is CASSYSGGETQYF. For the CDR3, the DNA is TGCGCCAGCTCCTATAGCGGGGGAGAGACCCAGTACTTC. Using reference TRBV5-1 and TRBJ2-5 for the parts outside the CDR3, the full variable domain is KAGVTQTPRYLIKTRGQQVTLSCSPISGHRSVSWYQQTPGQGLQFLFEYFSETQRNKGNFPGRFSGRQFSNSRSEMNVSTLELGDSALYLCASSYSGGETQYFGPGTRLLVL.

The chain is built from TRBV11-2 and TRBJ2-5; D gene uncertain. The V end was cut by 6 bases, the J end by 6 bases, with 8 bases between. Germline V gene lookup returns CDR1 SGHAT and CDR2 FQNNGV. There are 11 residues in the CDR3. CDR3 protein: CASSHAQTQYF. The CDR3 DNA sequence: TGTGCCAGCAGTCATGCGCAGACCCAGTACTTC.

V gene TRBV2 combines with J gene TRBJ1-2, with D unresolved. The CDR3 is made up of 14 amino acids. The germline CDR1 and CDR2 sequences are SNHLY and FYNNEI. CDR3 sequence reads: CANVLGRPYYGYTF. CDR3 bases: TGTGCAAACGTATTAGGACGTCCCTACTATGGCTACACCTTC.